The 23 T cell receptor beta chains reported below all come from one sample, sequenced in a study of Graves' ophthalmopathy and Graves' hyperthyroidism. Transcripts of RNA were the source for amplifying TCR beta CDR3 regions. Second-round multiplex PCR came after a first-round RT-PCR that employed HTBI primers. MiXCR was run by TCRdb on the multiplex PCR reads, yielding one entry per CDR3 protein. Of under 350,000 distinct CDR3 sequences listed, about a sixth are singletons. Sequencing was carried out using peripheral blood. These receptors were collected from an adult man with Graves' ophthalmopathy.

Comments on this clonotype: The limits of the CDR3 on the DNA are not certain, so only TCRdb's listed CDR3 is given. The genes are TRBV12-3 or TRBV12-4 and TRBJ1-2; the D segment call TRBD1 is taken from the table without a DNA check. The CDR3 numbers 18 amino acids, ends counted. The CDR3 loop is CASSFGGDGYTFGSGYTF.

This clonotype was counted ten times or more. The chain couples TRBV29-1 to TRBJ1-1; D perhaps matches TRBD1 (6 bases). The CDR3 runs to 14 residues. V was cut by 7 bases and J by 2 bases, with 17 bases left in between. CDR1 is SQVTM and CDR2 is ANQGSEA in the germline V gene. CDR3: CSGQLGQPNTEAFF. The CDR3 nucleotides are TGCAGCGGCCAACTAGGACAGCCAAACACTGAAGCTTTCTTT.

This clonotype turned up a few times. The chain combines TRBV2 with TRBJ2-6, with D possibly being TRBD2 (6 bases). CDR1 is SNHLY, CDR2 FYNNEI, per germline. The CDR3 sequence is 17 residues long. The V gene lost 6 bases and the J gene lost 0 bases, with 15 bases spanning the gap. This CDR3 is CASSRGTQGSGANVLTF. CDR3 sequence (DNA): TGTGCCAGCAGCCGGGGGACTCAGGGCTCTGGGGCCAACGTCCTGACTTTC. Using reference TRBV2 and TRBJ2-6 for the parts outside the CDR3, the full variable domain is EPEVTQTPSHQVTQMGQEVILRCVPISNHLYFYWYRQILGQKVEFLVSFYNNEISEKSEIFDDQFSVERPDGSNFTLKIRSTKLEDSAMYFCASSRGTQGSGANVLTFGAGSRLTVL.

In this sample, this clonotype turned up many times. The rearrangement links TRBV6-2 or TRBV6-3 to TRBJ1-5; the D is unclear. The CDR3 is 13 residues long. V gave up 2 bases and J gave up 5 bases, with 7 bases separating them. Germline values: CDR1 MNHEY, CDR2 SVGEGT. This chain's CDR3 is CASSYQHHQPQHF. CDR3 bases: TGTGCCAGCAGTTACCAACACCATCAGCCCCAGCATTTT.

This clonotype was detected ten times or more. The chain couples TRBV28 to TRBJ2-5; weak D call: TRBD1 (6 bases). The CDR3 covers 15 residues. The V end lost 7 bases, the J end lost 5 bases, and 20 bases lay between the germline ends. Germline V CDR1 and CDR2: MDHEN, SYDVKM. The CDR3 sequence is CASIPIGAQGETQYF. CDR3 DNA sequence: TGTGCCAGCATCCCTATTGGGGCCCAGGGGGAGACCCAGTACTTC.

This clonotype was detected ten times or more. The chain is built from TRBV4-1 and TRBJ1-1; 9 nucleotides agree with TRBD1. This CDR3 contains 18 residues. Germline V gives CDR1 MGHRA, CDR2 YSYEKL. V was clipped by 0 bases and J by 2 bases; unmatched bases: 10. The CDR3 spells CASSQDYVGTGFNTEAFF. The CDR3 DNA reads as TGCGCCAGCAGCCAAGATTATGTTGGGACAGGGTTCAACACTGAAGCTTTCTTT.

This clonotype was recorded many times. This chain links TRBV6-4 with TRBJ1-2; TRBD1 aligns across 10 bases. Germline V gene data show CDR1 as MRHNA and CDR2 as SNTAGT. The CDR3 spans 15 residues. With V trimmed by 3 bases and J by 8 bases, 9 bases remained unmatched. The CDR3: CASSDSGTGDRGYTF. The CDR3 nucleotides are TGTGCCAGCAGTGATTCCGGGACAGGGGATCGAGGCTACACCTTC.

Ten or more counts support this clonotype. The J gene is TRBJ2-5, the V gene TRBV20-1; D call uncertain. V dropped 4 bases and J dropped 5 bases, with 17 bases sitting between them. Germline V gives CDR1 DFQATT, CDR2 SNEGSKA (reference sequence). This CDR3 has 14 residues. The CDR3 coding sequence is TGCAGTGCTACCCCGCTGGGCGGAGTGGAGACCCAGTACTTC. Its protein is CSATPLGGVETQYF.

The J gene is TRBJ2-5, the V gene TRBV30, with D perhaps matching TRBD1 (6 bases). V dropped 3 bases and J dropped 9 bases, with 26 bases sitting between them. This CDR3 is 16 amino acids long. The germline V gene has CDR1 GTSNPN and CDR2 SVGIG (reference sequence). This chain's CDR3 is CAWREPGQIVGSPQYF. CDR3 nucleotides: TGTGCCTGGAGGGAGCCGGGACAAATTGTTGGTTCGCCCCAGTACTTC.

The CDR3 loop is CASSADRVDGYTF. The CDR3 nucleotides are TGTGCCAGCAGCGCCGACAGGGTGGATGGCTACACCTTC. This chain links TRBV5-5 with TRBJ1-2; 7 bases map to TRBD1. Trimming removed 4 bases from V and 6 bases from J; junction bases left unmatched: 6. The CDR3 has 13 residues. CDR1 and CDR2 from the germline V gene are SGHKS and YYEKEE (reference sequence).

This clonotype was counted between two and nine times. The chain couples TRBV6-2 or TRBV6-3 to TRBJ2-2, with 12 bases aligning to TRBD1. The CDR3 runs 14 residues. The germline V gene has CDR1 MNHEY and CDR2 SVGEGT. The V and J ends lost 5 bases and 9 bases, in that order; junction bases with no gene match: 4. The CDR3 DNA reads TGTGCCAGCAGTCCGGGACAGGGGGCCAGGGAGCTGTTTTTT. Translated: CASSPGQGARELFF.

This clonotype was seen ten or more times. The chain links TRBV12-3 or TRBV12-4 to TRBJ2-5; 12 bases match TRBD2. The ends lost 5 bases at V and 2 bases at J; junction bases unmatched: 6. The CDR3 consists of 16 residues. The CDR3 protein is CASSATSGRQQETQYF. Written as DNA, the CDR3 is TGTGCCAGCAGTGCCACTAGCGGGAGGCAACAAGAGACCCAGTACTTC.

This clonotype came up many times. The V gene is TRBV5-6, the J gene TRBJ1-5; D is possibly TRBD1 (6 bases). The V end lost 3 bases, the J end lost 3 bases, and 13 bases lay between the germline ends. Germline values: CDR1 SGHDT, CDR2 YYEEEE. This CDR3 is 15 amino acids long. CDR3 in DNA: TGTGCCAGCAGCTACAGGGCGACGGTCAATCAGCCCCAGCATTTT. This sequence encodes CASSYRATVNQPQHF.

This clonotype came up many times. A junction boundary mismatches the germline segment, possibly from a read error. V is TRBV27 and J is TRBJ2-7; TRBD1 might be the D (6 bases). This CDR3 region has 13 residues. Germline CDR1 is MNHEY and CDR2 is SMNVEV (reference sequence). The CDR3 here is CAGSWDTSYEQYF. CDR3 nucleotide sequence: TGTGCCGGCAGTTGGGACACATCCTACGAGCAGTACTTC.

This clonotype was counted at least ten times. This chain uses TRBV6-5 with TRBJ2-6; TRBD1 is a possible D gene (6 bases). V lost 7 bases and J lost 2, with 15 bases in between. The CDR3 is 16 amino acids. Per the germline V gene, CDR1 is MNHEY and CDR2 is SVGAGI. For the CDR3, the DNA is TGTGCCAGCAACGTGCAGGACAGTACTGGGGCCAACGTCCTGACTTTC. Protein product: CASNVQDSTGANVLTF.

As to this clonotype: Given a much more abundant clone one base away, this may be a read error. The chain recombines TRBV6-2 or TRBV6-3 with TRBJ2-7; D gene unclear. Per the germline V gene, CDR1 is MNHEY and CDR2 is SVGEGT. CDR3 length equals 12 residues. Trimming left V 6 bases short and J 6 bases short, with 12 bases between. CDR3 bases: TGTGCCAGCAGAATCCGTCCTCTCGAGCAGTACTTC. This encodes CASRIRPLEQYF.

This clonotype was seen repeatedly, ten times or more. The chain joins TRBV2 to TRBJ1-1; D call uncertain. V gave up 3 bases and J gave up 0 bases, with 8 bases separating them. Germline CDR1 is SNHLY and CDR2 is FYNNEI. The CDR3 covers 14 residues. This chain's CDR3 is CASSDMGMNTEAFF. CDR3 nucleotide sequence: TGTGCCAGCAGTGATATGGGAATGAACACTGAAGCTTTCTTT.

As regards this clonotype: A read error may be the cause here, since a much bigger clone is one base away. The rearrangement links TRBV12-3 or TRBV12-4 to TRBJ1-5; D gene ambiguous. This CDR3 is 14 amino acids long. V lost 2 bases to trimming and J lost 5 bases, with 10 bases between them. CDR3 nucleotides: TGTGCCAGCAGTTTAAAGGGAGGCGATCAGCCCCAGCATTTT. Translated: CASSLKGGDQPQHF.

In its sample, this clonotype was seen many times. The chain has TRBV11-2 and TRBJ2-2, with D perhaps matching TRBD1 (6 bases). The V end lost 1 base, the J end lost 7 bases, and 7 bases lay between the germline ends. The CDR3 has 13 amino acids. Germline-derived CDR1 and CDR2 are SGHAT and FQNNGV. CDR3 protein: CASSLAGVGELFF. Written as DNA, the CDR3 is TGTGCCAGCAGCTTAGCAGGGGTCGGGGAGCTGTTTTTT.

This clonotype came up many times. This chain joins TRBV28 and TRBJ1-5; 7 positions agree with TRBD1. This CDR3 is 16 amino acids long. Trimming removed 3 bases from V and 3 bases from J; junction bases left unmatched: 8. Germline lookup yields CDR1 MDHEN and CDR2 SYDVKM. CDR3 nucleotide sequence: TGTGCCAGCAGTTTCGGCTCCAGGGGGAACAATCAGCCCCAGCATTTT. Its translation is CASSFGSRGNNQPQHF.

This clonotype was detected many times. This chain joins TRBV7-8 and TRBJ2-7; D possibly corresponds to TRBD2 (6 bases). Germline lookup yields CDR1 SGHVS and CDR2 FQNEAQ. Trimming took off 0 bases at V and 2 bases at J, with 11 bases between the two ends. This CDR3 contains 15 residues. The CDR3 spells CASSLAGREAYEQYF. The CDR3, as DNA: TGTGCCAGCAGCTTAGCTGGCAGGGAGGCCTACGAGCAGTACTTC.

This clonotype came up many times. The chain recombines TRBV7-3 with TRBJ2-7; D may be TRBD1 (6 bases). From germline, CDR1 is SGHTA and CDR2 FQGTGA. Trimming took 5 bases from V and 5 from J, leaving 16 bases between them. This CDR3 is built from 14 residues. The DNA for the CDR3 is TGTGCCAGCAGCACGCAGGGGCCCCAGGACGAGCAGTACTTC. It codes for CASSTQGPQDEQYF.

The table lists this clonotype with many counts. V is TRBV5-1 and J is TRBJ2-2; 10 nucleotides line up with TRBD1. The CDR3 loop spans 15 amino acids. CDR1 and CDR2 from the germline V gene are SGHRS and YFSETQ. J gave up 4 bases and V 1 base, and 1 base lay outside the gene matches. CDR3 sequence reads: CASSLWTGGTGELFF. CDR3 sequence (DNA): TGCGCCAGCAGCTTGTGGACAGGGGGCACCGGGGAGCTGTTTTTT.